This T cell receptor beta chain was captured by sequencing in a study of CD8 T cells in ankylosing spondylitis. The CDR3 runs 14 residues. Germline V lookup: CDR1 SGDLS, CDR2 YYNGEE. With V trimmed by 0 bases and J by 4 bases, 3 bases remained unmatched. This clonotype was recorded many times. MiXCR, run by TCRdb on the 5' RACE reads, gives a single entry per CDR3 protein. The sample shows 30,000 to 40,000 distinct CDR3 sequences, less than 4% of them seen only once. The receptor comes from a male donor with ankylosing spondylitis or in good health (not recorded which). The specimen was blood, either unsorted or a sorted T cell fraction (not recorded which). V and J are TRBV9 and TRBJ1-2, with 7 bases that match TRBD1. CDR3 region: CASSVGDRAYGYTF. The DNA for the CDR3 is TGTGCCAGCAGCGTAGGGGACAGAGCCTATGGCTACACCTTC.